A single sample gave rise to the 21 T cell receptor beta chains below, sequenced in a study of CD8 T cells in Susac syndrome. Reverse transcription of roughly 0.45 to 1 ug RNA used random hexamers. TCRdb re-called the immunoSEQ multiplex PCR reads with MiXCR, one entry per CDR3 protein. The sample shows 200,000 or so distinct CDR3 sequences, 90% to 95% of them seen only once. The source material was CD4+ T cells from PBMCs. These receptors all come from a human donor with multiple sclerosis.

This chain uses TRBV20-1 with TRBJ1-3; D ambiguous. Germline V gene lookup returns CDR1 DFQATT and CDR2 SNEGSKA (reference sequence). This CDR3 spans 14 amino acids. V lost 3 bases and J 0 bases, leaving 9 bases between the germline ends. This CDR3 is CSASLYSSGNTIYF. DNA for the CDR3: TGCAGTGCTAGCCTTTATAGCTCTGGAAACACCATATATTTT.

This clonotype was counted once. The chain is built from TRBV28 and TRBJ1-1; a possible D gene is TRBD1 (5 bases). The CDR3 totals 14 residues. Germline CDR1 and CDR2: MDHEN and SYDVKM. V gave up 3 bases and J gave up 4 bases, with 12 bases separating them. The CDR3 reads CASSLWGRSTEAFF. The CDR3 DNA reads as TGTGCCAGCAGTTTGTGGGGGAGGAGCACTGAAGCTTTCTTT.

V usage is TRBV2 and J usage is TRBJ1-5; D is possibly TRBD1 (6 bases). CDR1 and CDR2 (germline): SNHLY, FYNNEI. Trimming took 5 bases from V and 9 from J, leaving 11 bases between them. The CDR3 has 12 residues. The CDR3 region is CASSYRDPPQHF. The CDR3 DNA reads TGTGCCAGCAGTTACAGGGATCCGCCCCAGCATTTT.

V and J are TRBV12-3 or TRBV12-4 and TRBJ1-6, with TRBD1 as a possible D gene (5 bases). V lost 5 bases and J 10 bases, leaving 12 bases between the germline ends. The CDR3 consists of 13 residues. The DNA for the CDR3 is TGTGCCAGCAGTCTCGCGGGACGGTCACCCCTCCACTTT. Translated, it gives CASSLAGRSPLHF.

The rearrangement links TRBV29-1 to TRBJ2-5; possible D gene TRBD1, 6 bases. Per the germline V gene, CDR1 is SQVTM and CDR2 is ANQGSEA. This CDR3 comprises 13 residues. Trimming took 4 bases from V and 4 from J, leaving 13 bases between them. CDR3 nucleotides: TGCAGCGTTGCACAGGGCAGGGGAGAGACCCAGTACTTC. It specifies CSVAQGRGETQYF.

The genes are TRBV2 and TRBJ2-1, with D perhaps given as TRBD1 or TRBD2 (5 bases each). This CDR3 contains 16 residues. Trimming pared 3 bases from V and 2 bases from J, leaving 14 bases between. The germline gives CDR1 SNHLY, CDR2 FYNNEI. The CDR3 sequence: CASSETGRGPYNEQFF. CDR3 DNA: TGTGCCAGCAGTGAGACCGGCCGGGGCCCCTACAATGAGCAGTTCTTC.

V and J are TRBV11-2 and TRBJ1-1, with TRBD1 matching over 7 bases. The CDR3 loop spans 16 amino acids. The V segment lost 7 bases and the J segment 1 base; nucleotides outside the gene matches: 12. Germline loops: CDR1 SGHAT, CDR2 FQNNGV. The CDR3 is CASTLQGGPSNTEAFF. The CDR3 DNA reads TGTGCCAGCACCCTGCAAGGGGGCCCGTCGAACACTGAAGCTTTCTTT.

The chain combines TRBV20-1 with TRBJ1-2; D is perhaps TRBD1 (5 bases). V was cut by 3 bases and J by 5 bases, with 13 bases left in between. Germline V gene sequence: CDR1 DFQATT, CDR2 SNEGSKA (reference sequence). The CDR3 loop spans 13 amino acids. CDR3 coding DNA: TGCAGTGCTAGGTGGCGGGAGGGGTATGGCTACACCTTC. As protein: CSARWREGYGYTF.

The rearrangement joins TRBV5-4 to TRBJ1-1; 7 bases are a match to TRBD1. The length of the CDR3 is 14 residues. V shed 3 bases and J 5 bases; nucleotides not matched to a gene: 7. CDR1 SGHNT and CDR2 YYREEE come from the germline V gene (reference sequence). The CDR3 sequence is CASSSGQDLTEAFF. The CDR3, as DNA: TGTGCCAGCAGCTCCGGACAGGACTTGACTGAAGCTTTCTTT.

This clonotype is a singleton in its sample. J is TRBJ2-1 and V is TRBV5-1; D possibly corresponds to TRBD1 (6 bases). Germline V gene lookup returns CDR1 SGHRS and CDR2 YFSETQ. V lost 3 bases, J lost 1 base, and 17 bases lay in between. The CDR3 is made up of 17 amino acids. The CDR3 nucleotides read TGCGCCAGCAGCTCCCTACCGGGACACCTTTCCTACAATGAGCAGTTCTTC. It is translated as CASSSLPGHLSYNEQFF. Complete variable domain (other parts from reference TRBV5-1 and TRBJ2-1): KAGVTQTPRYLIKTRGQQVTLSCSPISGHRSVSWYQQTPGQGLQFLFEYFSETQRNKGNFPGRFSGRQFSNSRSEMNVSTLELGDSALYLCASSSLPGHLSYNEQFFGPGTRLTVL.

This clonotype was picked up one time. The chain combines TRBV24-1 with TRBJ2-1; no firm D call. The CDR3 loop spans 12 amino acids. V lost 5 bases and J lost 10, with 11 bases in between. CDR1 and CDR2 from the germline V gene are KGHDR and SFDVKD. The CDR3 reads CATSGIAGEQFF. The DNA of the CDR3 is TGTGCCACCAGTGGTATTGCAGGAGAGCAGTTCTTC.

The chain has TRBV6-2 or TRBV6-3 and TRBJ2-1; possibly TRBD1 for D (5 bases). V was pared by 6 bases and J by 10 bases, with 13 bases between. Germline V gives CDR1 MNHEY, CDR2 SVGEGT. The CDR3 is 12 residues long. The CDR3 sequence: CASRNRRREQFF. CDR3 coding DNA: TGTGCCAGCAGAAACAGGCGACGAGAGCAGTTCTTC.

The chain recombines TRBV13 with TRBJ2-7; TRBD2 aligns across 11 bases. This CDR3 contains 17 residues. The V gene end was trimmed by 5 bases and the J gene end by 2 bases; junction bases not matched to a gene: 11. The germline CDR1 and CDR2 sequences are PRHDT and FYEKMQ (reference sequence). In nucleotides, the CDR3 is TGTGCCAGCAGCCGCAGCCCGGGACTAGCGGTCCCCTACGAGCAGTACTTC. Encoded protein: CASSRSPGLAVPYEQYF. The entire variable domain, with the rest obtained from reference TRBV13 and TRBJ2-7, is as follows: AAGVIQSPRHLIKEKRETATLKCYPIPRHDTVYWYQQGPGQDPQFLISFYEKMQSDKGSIPDRFSAQQFSDYHSELNMSSLELGDSALYFCASSRSPGLAVPYEQYFGPGTRLTVT.

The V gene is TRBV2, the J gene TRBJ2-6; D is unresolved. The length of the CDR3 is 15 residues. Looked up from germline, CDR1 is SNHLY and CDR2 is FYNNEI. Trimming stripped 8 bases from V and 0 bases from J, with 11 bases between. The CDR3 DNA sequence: TGTGCCAGCCAGGAAGCGTTCTCTGGGGCCAACGTCCTGACTTTC. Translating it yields CASQEAFSGANVLTF.

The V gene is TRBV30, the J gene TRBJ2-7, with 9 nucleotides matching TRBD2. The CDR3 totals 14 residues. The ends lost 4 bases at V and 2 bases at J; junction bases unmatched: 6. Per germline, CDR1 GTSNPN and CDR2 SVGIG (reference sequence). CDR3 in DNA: TGTGCCTGGAAGGGTAGCGGGGGCACCTACGAGCAGTACTTC. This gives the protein CAWKGSGGTYEQYF.

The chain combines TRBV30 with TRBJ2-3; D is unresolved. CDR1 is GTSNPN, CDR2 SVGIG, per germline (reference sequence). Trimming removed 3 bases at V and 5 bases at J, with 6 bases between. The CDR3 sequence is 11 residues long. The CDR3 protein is CAWSLEDTQYF. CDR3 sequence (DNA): TGTGCCTGGAGCCTAGAAGATACGCAGTATTTT.

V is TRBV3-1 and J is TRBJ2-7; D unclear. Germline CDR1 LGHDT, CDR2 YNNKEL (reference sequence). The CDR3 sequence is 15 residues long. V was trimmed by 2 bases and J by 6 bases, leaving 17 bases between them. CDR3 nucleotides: TGTGCCAGCAGCCAACGGGCGCCGCCTAGATCCGAGCAGTACTTC. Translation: CASSQRAPPRSEQYF.

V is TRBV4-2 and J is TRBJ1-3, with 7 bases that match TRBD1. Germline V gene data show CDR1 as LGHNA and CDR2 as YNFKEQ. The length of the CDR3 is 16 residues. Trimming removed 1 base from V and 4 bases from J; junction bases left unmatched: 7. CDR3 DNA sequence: TGTGCCAGCAGCCAAGGCAGGGGGACGTCCGGAAACACCATATATTTT. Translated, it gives CASSQGRGTSGNTIYF.

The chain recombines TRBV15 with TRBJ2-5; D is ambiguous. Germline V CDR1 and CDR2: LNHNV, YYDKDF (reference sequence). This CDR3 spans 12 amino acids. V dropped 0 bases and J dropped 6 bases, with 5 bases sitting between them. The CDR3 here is CATSRDRKTQYF. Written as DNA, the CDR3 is TGTGCCACCAGCAGAGATAGGAAGACCCAGTACTTC.

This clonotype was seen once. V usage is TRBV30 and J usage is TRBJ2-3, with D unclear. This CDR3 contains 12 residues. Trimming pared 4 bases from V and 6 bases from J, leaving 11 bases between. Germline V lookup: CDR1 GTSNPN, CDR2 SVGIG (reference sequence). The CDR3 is CAWNEVADTQYF. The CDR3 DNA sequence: TGTGCCTGGAACGAGGTGGCTGATACGCAGTATTTT. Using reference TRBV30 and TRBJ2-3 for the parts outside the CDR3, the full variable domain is SQTIHQWPATLVQPVGSPLSLECTVEGTSNPNLYWYRQAAGRGLQLLFYSVGIGQISSEVPQNLSASRPQDRQFILSSKKLLLSDSGFYLCAWNEVADTQYFGPGTRLTVL.

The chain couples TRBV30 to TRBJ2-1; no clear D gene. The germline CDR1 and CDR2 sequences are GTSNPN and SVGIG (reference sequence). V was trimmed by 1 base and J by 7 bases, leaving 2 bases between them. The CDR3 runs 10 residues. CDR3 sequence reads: CAWSENEQFF. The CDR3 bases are TGTGCCTGGAGTGAAAATGAGCAGTTCTTC.